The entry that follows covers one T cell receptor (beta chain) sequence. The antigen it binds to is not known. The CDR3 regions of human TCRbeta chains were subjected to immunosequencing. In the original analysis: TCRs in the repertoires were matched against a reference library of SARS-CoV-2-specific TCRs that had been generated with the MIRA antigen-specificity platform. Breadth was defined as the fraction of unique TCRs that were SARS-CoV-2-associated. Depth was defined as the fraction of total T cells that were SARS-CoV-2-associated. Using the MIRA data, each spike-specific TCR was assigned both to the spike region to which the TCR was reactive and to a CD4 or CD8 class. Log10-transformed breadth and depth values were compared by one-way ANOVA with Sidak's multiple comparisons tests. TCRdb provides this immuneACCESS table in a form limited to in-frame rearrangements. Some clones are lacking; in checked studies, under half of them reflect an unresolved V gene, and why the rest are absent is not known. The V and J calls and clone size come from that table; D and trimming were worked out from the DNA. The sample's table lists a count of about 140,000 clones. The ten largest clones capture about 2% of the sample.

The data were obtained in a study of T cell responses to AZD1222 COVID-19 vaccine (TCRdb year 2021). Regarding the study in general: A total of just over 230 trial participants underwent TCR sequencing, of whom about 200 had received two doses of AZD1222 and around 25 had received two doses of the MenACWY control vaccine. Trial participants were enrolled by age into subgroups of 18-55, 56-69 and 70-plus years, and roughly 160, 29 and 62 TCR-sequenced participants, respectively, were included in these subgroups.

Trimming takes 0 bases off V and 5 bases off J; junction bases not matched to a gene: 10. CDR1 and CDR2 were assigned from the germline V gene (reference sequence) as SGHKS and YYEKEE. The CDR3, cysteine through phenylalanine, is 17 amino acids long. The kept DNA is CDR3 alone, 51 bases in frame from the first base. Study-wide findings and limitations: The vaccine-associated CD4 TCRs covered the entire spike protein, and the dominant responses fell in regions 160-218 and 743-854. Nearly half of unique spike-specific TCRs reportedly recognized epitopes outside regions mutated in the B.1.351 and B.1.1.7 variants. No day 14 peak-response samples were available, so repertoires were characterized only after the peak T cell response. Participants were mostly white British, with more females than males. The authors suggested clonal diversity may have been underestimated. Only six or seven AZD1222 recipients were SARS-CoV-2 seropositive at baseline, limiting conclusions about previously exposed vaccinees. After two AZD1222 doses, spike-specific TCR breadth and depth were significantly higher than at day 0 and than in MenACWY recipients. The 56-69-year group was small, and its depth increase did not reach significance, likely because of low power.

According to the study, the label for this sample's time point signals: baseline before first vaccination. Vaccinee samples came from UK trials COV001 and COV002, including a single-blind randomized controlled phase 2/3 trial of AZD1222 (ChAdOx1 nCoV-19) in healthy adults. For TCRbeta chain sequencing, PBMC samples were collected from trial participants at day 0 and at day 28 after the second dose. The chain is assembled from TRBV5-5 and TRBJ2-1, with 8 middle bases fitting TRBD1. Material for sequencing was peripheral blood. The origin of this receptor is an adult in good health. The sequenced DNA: TGTGCCAGCAGCTTGGGACAGGGGCCATATGTCCACAATGAGCAGTTCTTC. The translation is CASSLGQGPYVHNEQFF.